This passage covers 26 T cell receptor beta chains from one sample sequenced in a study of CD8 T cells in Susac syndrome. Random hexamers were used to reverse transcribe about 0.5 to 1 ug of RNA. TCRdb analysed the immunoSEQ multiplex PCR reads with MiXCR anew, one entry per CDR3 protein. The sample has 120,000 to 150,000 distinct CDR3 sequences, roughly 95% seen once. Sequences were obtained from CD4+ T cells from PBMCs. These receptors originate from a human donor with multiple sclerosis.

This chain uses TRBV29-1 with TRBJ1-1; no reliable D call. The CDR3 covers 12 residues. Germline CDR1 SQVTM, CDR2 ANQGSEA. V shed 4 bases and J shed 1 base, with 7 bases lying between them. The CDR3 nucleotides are TGCAGCGTTGGGCTTACGAACACTGAAGCTTTCTTT. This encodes CSVGLTNTEAFF.

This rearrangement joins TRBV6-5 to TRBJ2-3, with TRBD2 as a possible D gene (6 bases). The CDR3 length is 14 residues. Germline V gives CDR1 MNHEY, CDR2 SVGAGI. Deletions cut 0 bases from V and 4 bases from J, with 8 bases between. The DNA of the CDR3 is TGTGCCAGCAGTTACTCGGCGGGACCAGATACGCAGTATTTT. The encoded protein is CASSYSAGPDTQYF.

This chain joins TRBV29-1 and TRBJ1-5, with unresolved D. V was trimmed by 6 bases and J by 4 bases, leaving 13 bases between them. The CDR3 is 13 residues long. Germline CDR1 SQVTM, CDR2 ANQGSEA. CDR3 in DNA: TGCAGCGTCCGGGCGGGGAGAAATCAGCCCCAGCATTTT. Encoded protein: CSVRAGRNQPQHF.

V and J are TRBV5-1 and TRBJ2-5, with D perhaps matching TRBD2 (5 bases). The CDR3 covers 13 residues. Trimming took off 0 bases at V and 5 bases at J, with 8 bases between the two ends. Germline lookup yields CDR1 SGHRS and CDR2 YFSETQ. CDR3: CASSLATGETQYF. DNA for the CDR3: TGCGCCAGCAGCTTGGCGACGGGGGAGACCCAGTACTTC.

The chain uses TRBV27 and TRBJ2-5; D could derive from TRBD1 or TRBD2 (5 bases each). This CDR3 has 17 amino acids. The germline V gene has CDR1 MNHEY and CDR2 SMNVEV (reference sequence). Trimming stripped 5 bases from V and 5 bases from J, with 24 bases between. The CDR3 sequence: CASSVNGTPLRGETQYF. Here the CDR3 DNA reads TGTGCCAGCAGTGTAAACGGGACGCCACTGAGAGGGGAGACCCAGTACTTC.

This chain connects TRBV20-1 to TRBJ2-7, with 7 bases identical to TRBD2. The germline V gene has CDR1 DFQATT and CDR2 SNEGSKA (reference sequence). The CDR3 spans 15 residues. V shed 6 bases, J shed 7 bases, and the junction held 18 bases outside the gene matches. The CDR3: CSAHGGDAYGGEQYF. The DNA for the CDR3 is TGCAGTGCCCATGGGGGGGATGCTTACGGTGGGGAGCAGTACTTC.

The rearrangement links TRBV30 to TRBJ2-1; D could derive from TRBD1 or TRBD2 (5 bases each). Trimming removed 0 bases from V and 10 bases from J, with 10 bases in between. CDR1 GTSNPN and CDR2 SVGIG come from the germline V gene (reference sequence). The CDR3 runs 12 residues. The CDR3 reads CAWSVGAVEQFF. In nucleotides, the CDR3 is TGTGCCTGGAGTGTCGGGGCGGTGGAGCAGTTCTTC.

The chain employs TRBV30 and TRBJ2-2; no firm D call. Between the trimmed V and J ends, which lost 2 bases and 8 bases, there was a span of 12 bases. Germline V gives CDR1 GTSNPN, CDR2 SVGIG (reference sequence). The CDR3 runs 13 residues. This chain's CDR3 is CAWSSSGEGELFF. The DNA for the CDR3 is TGTGCCTGGAGTTCCTCGGGTGAAGGGGAGCTGTTTTTT.

CDR3 DNA sequence: TGTGCCAGCAGTTACCCGAAGGGTCCGACACAGAACTATGGCTACACCTTC. It specifies CASSYPKGPTQNYGYTF. V gene TRBV6-2 or TRBV6-3 combines with J gene TRBJ1-2; D uncertain. The CDR3 has 17 amino acids. Trimming shortened V by 2 bases and J by 2 bases, and 18 bases separated the two germline ends. Looked up from germline, CDR1 is MNHEY and CDR2 is SVGEGT.

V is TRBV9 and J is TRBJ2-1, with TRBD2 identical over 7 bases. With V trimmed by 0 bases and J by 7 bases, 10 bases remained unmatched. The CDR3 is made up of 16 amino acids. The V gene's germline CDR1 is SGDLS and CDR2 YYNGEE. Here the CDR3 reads CASSVDGAGVGNEQFF. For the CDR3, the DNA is TGTGCCAGCAGCGTAGACGGGGCGGGAGTAGGAAATGAGCAGTTCTTC.

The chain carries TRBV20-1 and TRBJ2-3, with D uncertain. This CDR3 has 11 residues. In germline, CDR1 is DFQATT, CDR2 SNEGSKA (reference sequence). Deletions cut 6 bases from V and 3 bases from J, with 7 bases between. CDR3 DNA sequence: TGCAGTGCCCCCCTTACAGATACGCAGTATTTT. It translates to CSAPLTDTQYF.

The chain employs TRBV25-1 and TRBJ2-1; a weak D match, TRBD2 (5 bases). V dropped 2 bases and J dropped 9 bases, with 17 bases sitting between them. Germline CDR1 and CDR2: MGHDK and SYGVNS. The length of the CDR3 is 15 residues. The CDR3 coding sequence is TGTGCCAGCAGTGAAAGAGGACTCCCGACGACTGAGCAGTTCTTC. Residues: CASSERGLPTTEQFF.

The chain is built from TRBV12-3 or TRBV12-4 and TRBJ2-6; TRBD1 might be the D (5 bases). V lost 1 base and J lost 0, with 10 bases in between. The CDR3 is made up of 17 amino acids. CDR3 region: CASSLVLTGSGANVLTF. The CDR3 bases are TGTGCCAGCAGTTTAGTCCTCACAGGCTCTGGGGCCAACGTCCTGACTTTC.

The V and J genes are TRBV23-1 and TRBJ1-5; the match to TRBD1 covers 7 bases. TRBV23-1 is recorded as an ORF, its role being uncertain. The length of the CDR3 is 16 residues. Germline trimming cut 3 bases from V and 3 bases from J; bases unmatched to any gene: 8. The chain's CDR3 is CASSHSDRQVNQPQHF. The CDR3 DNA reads TGCGCCAGCAGTCACTCGGACAGGCAGGTCAATCAGCCCCAGCATTTT.

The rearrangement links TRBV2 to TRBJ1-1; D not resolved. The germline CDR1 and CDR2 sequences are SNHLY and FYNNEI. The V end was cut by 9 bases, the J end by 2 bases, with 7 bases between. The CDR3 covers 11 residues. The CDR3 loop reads CASRGNTEAFF. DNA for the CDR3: TGTGCCAGTAGAGGAAACACTGAAGCTTTCTTT.

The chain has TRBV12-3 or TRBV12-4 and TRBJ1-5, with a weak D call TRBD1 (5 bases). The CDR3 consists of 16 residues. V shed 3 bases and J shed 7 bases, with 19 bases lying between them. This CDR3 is CASSFPLGQGGQPQHF. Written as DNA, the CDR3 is TGTGCCAGCAGTTTTCCTCTCGGCCAGGGAGGCCAGCCCCAGCATTTT.

The CDR3 DNA sequence: TGTGCCTGGGGACGGATTGACCCCTCCTACGAGCAGTACTTC. It yields the protein CAWGRIDPSYEQYF. The chain carries TRBV30 and TRBJ2-7; no firm D call. The V end was cut by 5 bases, the J end by 0 bases, with 14 bases between. The germline V gene encodes CDR1 GTSNPN and CDR2 SVGIG (reference sequence). The CDR3 loop spans 14 amino acids.

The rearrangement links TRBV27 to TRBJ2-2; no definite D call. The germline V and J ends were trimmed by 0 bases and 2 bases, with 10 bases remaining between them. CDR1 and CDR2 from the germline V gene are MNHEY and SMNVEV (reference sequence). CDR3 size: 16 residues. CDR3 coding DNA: TGTGCCAGCAGTTTATCGAGAAGCAGAAACACCGGGGAGCTGTTTTTT. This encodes CASSLSRSRNTGELFF.

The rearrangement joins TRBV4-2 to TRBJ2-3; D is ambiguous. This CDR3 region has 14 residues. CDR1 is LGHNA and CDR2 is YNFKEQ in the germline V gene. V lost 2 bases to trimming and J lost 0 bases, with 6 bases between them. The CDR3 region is CASSQIGSTDTQYF. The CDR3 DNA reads TGTGCCAGCAGCCAAATCGGGAGCACAGATACGCAGTATTTT.

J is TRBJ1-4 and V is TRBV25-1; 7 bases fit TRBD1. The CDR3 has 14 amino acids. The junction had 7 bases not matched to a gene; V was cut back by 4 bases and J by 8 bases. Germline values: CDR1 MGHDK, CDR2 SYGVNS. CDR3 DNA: TGTGCCAGCAGTGCAAGGGACAGAGGGGAAAAACTGTTTTTT. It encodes CASSARDRGEKLFF.

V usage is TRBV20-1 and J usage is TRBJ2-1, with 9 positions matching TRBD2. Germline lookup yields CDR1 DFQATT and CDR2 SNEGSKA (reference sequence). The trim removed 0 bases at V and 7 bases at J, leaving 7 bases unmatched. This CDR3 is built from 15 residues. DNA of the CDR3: TGCAGTGCTAGAGATGCCAGCGGGAGGTTGAATGAGCAGTTCTTC. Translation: CSARDASGRLNEQFF.

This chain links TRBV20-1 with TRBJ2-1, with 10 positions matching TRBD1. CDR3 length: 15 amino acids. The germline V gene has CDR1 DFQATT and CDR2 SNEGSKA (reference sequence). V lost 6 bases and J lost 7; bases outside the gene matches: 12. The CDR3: CSAARGRTGGNEQFF. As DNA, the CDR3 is TGCAGTGCCGCTAGGGGTCGGACAGGGGGAAATGAGCAGTTCTTC.

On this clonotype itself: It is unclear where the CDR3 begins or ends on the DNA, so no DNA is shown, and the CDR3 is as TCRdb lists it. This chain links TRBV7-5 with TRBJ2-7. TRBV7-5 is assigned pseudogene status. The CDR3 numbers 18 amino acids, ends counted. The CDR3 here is CISVSEATRRDPSYEQYF.

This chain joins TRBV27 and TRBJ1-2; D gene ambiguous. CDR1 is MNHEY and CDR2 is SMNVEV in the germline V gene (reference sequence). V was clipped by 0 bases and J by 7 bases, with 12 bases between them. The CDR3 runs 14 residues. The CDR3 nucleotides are TGTGCCAGCAGTTTATCAGGCAGGCTGGGTGGCTACACCTTC. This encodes CASSLSGRLGGYTF.

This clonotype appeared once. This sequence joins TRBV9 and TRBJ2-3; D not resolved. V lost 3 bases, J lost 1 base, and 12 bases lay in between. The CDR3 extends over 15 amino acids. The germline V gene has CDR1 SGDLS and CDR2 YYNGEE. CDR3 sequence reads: CASSAGVIGTDTQYF. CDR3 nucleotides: TGTGCCAGCAGCGCCGGCGTCATAGGCACAGATACGCAGTATTTT.

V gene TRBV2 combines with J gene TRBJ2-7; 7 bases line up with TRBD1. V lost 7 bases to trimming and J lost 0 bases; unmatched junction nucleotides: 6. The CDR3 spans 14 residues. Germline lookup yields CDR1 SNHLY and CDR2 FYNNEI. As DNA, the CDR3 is TGTGCCAGCAATAACAGGGGCCTCTCCTACGAGCAGTACTTC. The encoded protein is CASNNRGLSYEQYF.